The T cell receptor beta chain described here comes from a study of blood T cell repertoires in COVID-19. Across the study: PBMCs, B-cell-depleted T cells, or T cells provided the cDNA or gDNA that made up the material.

Method: immunoSEQ multiplex PCR; TCRdb's copy keeps in-frame clones and lacks some. The sample shows over 85,000 clones, less than 75% of them seen only once. There are 14 residues in the CDR3. V lost 2 bases and J 8 bases, leaving 15 bases between the germline ends. The V gene's germline CDR1 is ENHRY and CDR2 SYGVKD. J is TRBJ1-2 and V is TRBV10-3; D is perhaps TRBD1 (5 bases). The sequence was obtained from a woman aged 60-75 years with acute or convalescent COVID-19. Sequenced input: peripheral blood. The CDR3 DNA reads TGTGCCATCAGTGAGGGGTTGGGGCTCAGAGGCTACACCTTC. Its translation is CAISEGLGLRGYTF.